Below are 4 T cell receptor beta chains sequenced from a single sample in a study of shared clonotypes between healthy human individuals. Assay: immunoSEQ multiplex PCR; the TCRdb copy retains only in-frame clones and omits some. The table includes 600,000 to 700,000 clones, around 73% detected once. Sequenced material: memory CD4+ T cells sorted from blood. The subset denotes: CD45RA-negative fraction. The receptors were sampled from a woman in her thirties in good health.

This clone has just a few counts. The CDR3 sequence: CASSLAASSGSYNEQFF. In DNA form, the CDR3 reads TGTGCCAGCAGCTTAGCGGCTTCTAGCGGATCCTACAATGAGCAGTTCTTC. The chain has TRBV7-9 and TRBJ2-1, with 7 positions matching TRBD2. This CDR3 region has 17 residues. CDR1 is SEHNR, CDR2 FQNEAQ, per germline (reference sequence). J was trimmed by 1 base and V by 0 bases; bases with no gene match: 6. Drawing the rest from reference TRBV7-9 and TRBJ2-1, the complete variable domain is DTGVSQNPRHKITKRGQNVTFRCDPISEHNRLYWYRQTLGQGPEFLTYFQNEAQLEKSRLLSDRFSAERPKGSFSTLEIQRTEQGDSAMYLCASSLAASSGSYNEQFFGPGTRLTVL.

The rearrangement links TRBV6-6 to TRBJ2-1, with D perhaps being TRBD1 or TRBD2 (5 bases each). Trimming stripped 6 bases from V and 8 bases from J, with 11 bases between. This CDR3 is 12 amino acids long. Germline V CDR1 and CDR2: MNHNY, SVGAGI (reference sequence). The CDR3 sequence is CASSKRGHEQFF. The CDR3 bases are TGTGCCAGCAGCAAAAGGGGACATGAGCAGTTCTTC.

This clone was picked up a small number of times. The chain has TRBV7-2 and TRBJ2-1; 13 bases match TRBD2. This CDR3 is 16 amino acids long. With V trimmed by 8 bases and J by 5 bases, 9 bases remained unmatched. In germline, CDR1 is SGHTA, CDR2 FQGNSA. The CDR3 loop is CASASRTSGSHNEQFF. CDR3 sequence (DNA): TGTGCCAGCGCATCGAGGACTAGCGGGAGCCACAATGAGCAGTTCTTC.

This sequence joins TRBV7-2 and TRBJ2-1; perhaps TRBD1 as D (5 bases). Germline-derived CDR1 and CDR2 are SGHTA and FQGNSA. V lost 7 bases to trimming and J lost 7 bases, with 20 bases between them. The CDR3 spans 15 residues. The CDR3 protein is CASTPGPGEYNEQFF. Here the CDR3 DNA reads TGTGCCAGCACCCCAGGGCCCGGAGAATATAATGAGCAGTTCTTC.